The rows below give T cell receptor beta chains drawn from one sample of a study of glioma-infiltrating T cells after dendritic cell vaccination. TCRdb's table, derived via immunoSEQ multiplex PCR, lists solely in-frame clones and lacks some. The sample carries roughly 87,000 clones, less than 90% recorded once. The sample was blood, taken after dendritic cell vaccination. The receptors were gathered from a human donor with glioblastoma. CDR3s include the opening cysteine and the closing phenylalanine or tryptophan. Fields, in order: V gene, J gene, D gene, clone size, CDR3 protein. D genes are given only for firm matches. Clone size, where shown, is once, few, many, or a class for clones that have expanded.

V gene: TRBV5-5
J gene: TRBJ1-1
D gene: .
clone size: .
CDR3 protein: CASSPGEGLMNTEAFF

V gene: TRBV6-1
J gene: TRBJ1-2
D gene: .
clone size: .
CDR3 protein: CASSEPAGGVNGYTF

V gene: TRBV19
J gene: TRBJ1-1
D gene: .
clone size: .
CDR3 protein: CASSIVAGTEAFF

V gene: TRBV27
J gene: TRBJ1-2
D gene: .
clone size: .
CDR3 protein: CASSPNPGEGYTF

V gene: TRBV9
J gene: TRBJ1-1
D gene: TRBD1
clone size: .
CDR3 protein: CASSSRTGLISEAFF

V gene: TRBV9
J gene: TRBJ2-5
D gene: .
clone size: few
CDR3 protein: CASSPRTEGETQYF

V gene: TRBV27
J gene: TRBJ1-1
D gene: .
clone size: .
CDR3 protein: CASSAGIVDTEAFF

V gene: TRBV4-3
J gene: TRBJ2-3
D gene: TRBD2
clone size: .
CDR3 protein: CASSHKRGAFTDTQYF

V gene: TRBV7-6
J gene: TRBJ1-1
D gene: .
clone size: .
CDR3 protein: CASSLGVTGEAFF

V gene: TRBV4-3
J gene: TRBJ2-3
D gene: TRBD2
clone size: .
CDR3 protein: CASSQGLAGSTDTQYF

V gene: TRBV4-2
J gene: TRBJ1-5
D gene: .
clone size: .
CDR3 protein: CASSQWSGRGSNQPQHF

V gene: TRBV13
J gene: TRBJ2-3
D gene: TRBD2
clone size: .
CDR3 protein: CASSLVRGAFTDTQYF